This T cell receptor (beta chain) was captured by sequencing in a study of monozygotic twins with inflammatory bowel disease. The CDR3 is made up of 13 amino acids. The V gene's germline CDR1 is SGHVS and CDR2 FQNEAQ. The unique tags termed UMIs, each holding a 6-nucleotide sample barcode, were added by means of template switching. TCRdb re-called the 5' RACE reads and shows each CDR3 protein once, DNA omitted. This sample contains a few hundred thousand distinct CDR3 sequences. Sequences were obtained from blood. The V and J genes are TRBV7-8 and TRBJ2-1; the D call of TRBD1 rests on TCRdb alone, since no DNA is present to check it. This TCR was sampled from a human donor with ulcerative colitis or Crohn's disease, or a healthy co-twin of an affected twin (not recorded which). The CDR3 spells CASNYNQGNEPFF.